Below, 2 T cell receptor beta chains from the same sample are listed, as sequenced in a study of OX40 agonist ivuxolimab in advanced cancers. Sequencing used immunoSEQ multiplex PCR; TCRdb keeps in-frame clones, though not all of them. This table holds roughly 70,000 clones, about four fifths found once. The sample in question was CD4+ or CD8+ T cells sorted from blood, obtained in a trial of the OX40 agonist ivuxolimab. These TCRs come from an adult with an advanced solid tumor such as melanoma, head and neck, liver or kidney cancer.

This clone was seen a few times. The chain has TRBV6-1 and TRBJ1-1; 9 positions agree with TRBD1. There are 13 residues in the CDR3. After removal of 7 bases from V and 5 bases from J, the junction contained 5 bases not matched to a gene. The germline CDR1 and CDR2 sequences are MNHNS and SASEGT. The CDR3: CASTLTGGTEAFF. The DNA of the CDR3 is TGTGCCAGCACGTTGACAGGGGGGACTGAAGCTTTCTTT.

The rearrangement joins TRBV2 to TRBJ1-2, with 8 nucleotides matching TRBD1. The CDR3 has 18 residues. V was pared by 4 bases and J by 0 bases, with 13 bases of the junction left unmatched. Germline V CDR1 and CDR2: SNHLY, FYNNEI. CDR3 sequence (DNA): TGTGCCAGCAGTGGAAGTACCGGGACAGGTATATCTAACTATGGCTACACCTTC. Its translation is CASSGSTGTGISNYGYTF.